This TCR beta chain was retrieved from a study of OX40 agonist ivuxolimab in advanced cancers. About the study as a whole: Ivuxolimab, which targeted the costimulatory receptor OX40 (CD134), was an agonistic, fully human IgG2 monoclonal antibody. Three dose-escalation patients achieved partial responses, one with hepatocellular carcinoma and two with cutaneous melanoma. In the dose-escalation cohort, 70% to 85% of patients were male, and the mean age was around 60 years, with a range of about 23 to 85. Peripheral TCRbeta sequencing aimed to test whether ivuxolimab altered TCR sequence diversity and caused clonal T-cell expansion. The paper describes the monotherapy dose-escalation part (N ≈ 52 patients) of the phase I trial of ivuxolimab. Among the 50 to 55 dose-escalation patients, some 20 had hepatocellular carcinoma, around 15 melanoma, 9 renal cell carcinoma and 9 head and neck cancer. Prior anti-PD-1, anti-PD-L1 or anti-CTLA-4 therapy was permitted, and 40% to 50% of dose-escalation patients had received checkpoint inhibitors. Intravenous ivuxolimab was administered to patients every 2 weeks at six dose levels: 0.01, 0.1, 0.3, 1.5, 3 and 10 mg/kg.

To sequence the TCRbeta CDR3 region, genomic DNA was isolated from the sorted cells. The immunoSEQ Assay was used to sequence the TCRbeta CDR3 regions. Not all clones reach the TCRdb copy of this immuneACCESS table, which keeps in-frame sequences only. Checked studies attribute under half of the gap to unresolved V genes and leave the rest unexplained. The sample table holds roughly 68,000 clones, of which 80% to 90% were seen once. The top ten constitute roughly an eighth of the sample. The trial excluded patients who had a history of autoimmune disease or were on systemic immunosuppression. Peripheral blood for TCR sequencing was collected from all dose cohorts at baseline, on cycle 4 day 1, and on cycle 7 day 1. Samples were obtained from an open-label, multicenter, first-in-human phase I dose-escalation trial of ivuxolimab. Adults with locally advanced or metastatic head and neck squamous cell, hepatocellular, melanoma or renal cell carcinoma were enrolled in the trial. Before TCR sequencing, CD4+ and CD8+ T cells were separately sorted from peripheral blood.

Worth noting for this clone: What antigen it recognizes has not been identified. Base-call qualities are not available, and no considerably larger clone is one nucleotide away.

Study-wide findings and limitations: Low levels of normalized T-cell clonal expansion were also shown by some nonresponding patients. After ivuxolimab, more expanded clones were found on average in CD8+ T cells than in CD4+ T cells. At doses from 0.1 to 3.0 mg/kg, clonal expansion was seen in both CD4+ and CD8+ blood T cells between baseline and week 6. The antigen specificity of the peripheral T cells that underwent clonal expansion was not determined. In the 0.1-3.0 mg/kg groups, partial responders had among the lowest normalized peripheral clonal expansion, particularly in CD8+ T cells.

The germline V gene (reference sequence) yields LNHDA for CDR1 and SQIVND for CDR2. The CDR3 starts with the cysteine, ends with the phenylalanine, and has 16 residues. Here the CDR3 DNA is all that survives: 48 bases in frame from base 1. V sheds 4 bases and J sheds 3 bases, leaving 16 bases between their ends. The sequence was obtained from an adult with an advanced solid tumor such as melanoma, head and neck, liver or kidney cancer. The sequence is built from TRBV19 and TRBJ2-1, and possibly TRBD2, on 7 matching bases. The specimen was CD4+ or CD8+ T cells sorted from blood, collected in a trial of the OX40 agonist ivuxolimab. The CDR3 region reads CASSTSGGFYYNEQFF. The sequence in DNA is TGTGCCAGTAGTACCTCGGGGGGCTTTTACTACAATGAGCAGTTCTTC. With the rest looked up from the reference TRBV19 and TRBJ2-1 genes rather than sequenced, the full variable domain is DGGITQSPKYLFRKEGQNVTLSCEQNLNHDAMYWYRQDPGQGLRLIYYSQIVNDFQKGDIAEGYSVSREKKESFPLTVTSAQKNPTAFYLCASSTSGGFYYNEQFFGPGTRLTVL.